Following are 10 T cell receptor beta chains from one sample sequenced in a study of cytomegalovirus exposure and HLA in healthy donors. PCR primers comprised 60 Vbeta and 13 Jbeta primers. The protocol was immunoSEQ multiplex PCR, while the TCRdb copy is restricted to in-frame clones and leaves out a portion. The data show about 120,000 clones, around 75% seen once. Sequences were obtained from PBMCs. These receptors were obtained from a woman aged 50 to 60 in good health and CMV-seropositive.

The gene calls are TRBV19 and TRBJ1-1, with D unresolved. This CDR3 region has 13 residues. V was pared by 3 bases and J by 4 bases, with 9 bases between. From germline, CDR1 is LNHDA and CDR2 SQIVND (reference sequence). CDR3 loop: CASSIRPSTEAFF. DNA of the CDR3: TGTGCCAGTAGTATCAGGCCAAGCACTGAAGCTTTCTTT.

A word on this clone: This specimen includes other DNA sequences encoding the same CDR3. V gene TRBV2 combines with J gene TRBJ2-1; D is perhaps TRBD2 (5 bases). The CDR3 has 12 residues. In germline, CDR1 is SNHLY, CDR2 FYNNEI. Trimming cost V 3 bases and J 7 bases, with 7 bases left between them. The CDR3 sequence is CASSDRGNEQFF. CDR3 in DNA: TGTGCCAGCAGTGATCGGGGAAATGAGCAGTTCTTC. The full variable domain, completed using reference TRBV2 and TRBJ2-1, is EPEVTQTPSHQVTQMGQEVILRCVPISNHLYFYWYRQILGQKVEFLVSFYNNEISEKSEIFDDQFSVERPDGSNFTLKIRSTKLEDSAMYFCASSDRGNEQFFGPGTRLTVL.

The chain links TRBV7-6 to TRBJ1-3, with 9 bases lining up with TRBD1. The CDR3 is 17 amino acids. V shed 1 base, J shed 2 bases, and the junction held 6 bases outside the gene matches. The germline V gene encodes CDR1 SGHVS and CDR2 FNYEAQ. The CDR3 coding sequence is TGTGCCAGCAGCTTAGATGGGACAGGGAGAGCTGGAAACACCATATATTTT. As protein: CASSLDGTGRAGNTIYF.

The chain couples TRBV9 to TRBJ2-7; no definite D call. CDR3 size: 14 residues. The germline CDR1 and CDR2 sequences are SGDLS and YYNGEE. V gave up 4 bases and J gave up 1 base, with 12 bases separating them. The CDR3 is CASSPLTGSYEQYF. In DNA form, the CDR3 reads TGTGCCAGCAGCCCTCTCACCGGGTCCTACGAGCAGTACTTC.

This clone was detected only a few times. The chain couples TRBV5-6 to TRBJ1-2; tentative D call: TRBD1 (5 bases). The CDR3 is 15 amino acids. Per germline, CDR1 SGHDT and CDR2 YYEEEE. Trimming took 2 bases from V and 1 from J, leaving 12 bases between them. CDR3 coding DNA: TGTGCCAGCAGCTTAATAAGGACACATAACTATGGCTACACCTTC. Protein sequence: CASSLIRTHNYGYTF.

The V gene is TRBV4-2, the J gene TRBJ2-1; 8 bases fit TRBD2. The CDR3 contains 17 residues. Germline CDR1 and CDR2: LGHNA and YNFKEQ. V was pared by 1 base and J by 3 bases, with 8 bases of the junction left unmatched. The CDR3 DNA reads TGTGCCAGCAGCCAAGGGCCGGGAGGGCCATTCTACAATGAGCAGTTCTTC. Amino acids: CASSQGPGGPFYNEQFF.

The V call is TRBV27, the J call TRBJ2-2; tentatively, D is TRBD1 (6 bases). The CDR3 contains 15 residues. Trimming removed 6 bases at V and 0 bases at J, with 11 bases between. Germline lookup yields CDR1 MNHEY and CDR2 SMNVEV (reference sequence). The CDR3 DNA reads TGTGCCAGCAGACCCGGACAGACGAACACCGGGGAGCTGTTTTTT. Its protein product is CASRPGQTNTGELFF.

The chain uses TRBV6-1 and TRBJ2-7; TRBD2 matches 13 bases. Germline trimming cut 4 bases from V and 2 bases from J; bases unmatched to any gene: 5. Germline values: CDR1 MNHNS, CDR2 SASEGT. This CDR3 comprises 16 residues. CDR3 in amino acids: CASSGTSGSKTYEQYF. CDR3 sequence (DNA): TGTGCCAGCAGTGGGACTAGCGGGAGTAAAACCTACGAGCAGTACTTC.

Only a few counts were recorded for this clone. This sequence joins TRBV11-3 and TRBJ2-7; 9 bases align to TRBD1. The CDR3 consists of 16 residues. Germline V gives CDR1 SGHNT, CDR2 YENEEA. Unmatched junction bases numbered 4, after V lost 1 base and J lost 0 bases. CDR3 amino acids: CASSLVVTGGSYEQYF. DNA for the CDR3: TGTGCCAGCAGCTTAGTTGTGACAGGGGGCTCCTACGAGCAGTACTTC.

The chain joins TRBV29-1 to TRBJ1-5; 10 bases are a match to TRBD1. Germline trimming cut 6 bases from V and 1 base from J; bases unmatched to any gene: 6. The length of the CDR3 is 15 residues. Germline V lookup: CDR1 SQVTM, CDR2 ANQGSEA. The CDR3 sequence: CSVETGGVSNQPQHF. DNA of the CDR3: TGCAGCGTGGAGACAGGGGGCGTAAGCAATCAGCCCCAGCATTTT.